The 9 T cell receptor beta chains in this list originate from one sample, sequenced in a study of identical twins. TCRdb re-analysed the 5' RACE reads in MiXCR, keeping a single row per CDR3 protein. Of roughly 570,000 distinct CDR3 sequences listed, nearly 10% are singletons. Another study also made use of these data, one on yellow fever vaccine responses in identical twins.

The sequenced sample consisted of PBMCs. These receptors all come from a woman between 18 and 29 years old in good health.

This clonotype was picked up a small number of times. The chain uses TRBV28 and TRBJ2-1; D gene unclear. CDR3 size: 12 residues. V was cut by 6 bases and J by 7 bases, with 10 bases left in between. Germline V gene lookup returns CDR1 MDHEN and CDR2 SYDVKM. CDR3 nucleotide sequence: TGTGCCAGCAGGTCTCTTGTGAATGAGCAGTTCTTC. Translation: CASRSLVNEQFF. The full variable domain, with the rest looked up from reference TRBV28 and TRBJ2-1, is DVKVTQSSRYLVKRTGEKVFLECVQDMDHENMFWYRQDPGLGLRLIYFSYDVKMKEKGDIPEGYSVSREKKERFSLILESASTNQTSMYLCASRSLVNEQFFGPGTRLTVL.

This clonotype was seen a few times. The chain links TRBV28 to TRBJ2-5; D is uncertain. From germline, CDR1 is MDHEN and CDR2 SYDVKM. Trimming left V 2 bases short and J 3 bases short, with 16 bases between. The CDR3 covers 16 residues. CDR3 sequence (DNA): TGTGCCAGCAGTTTAAGACTCCCAGGATCGAAAGAGACCCAGTACTTC. Translating gives CASSLRLPGSKETQYF.

The chain joins TRBV2 to TRBJ1-5, with D possibly being TRBD1 (5 bases). CDR1 is SNHLY and CDR2 is FYNNEI in the germline V gene. The ends were cut back, 8 bases at V and 6 bases at J, with 17 bases in the middle. The CDR3 runs to 14 residues. The DNA of the CDR3 is TGTGCCAGCGACCAAGAGAACAGGCTTCAGCCCCAGCATTTT. Its translation is CASDQENRLQPQHF.

The sample holds many counts of this clonotype. The gene calls are TRBV27 and TRBJ1-5, with 7 bases matching TRBD1. V trimming: 5 bases; J trimming: 3 bases; junction bases outside the gene matches: 10. The germline V gene has CDR1 MNHEY and CDR2 SMNVEV (reference sequence). The CDR3 covers 16 residues. CDR3 loop: CASSPTRTGYNQPQHF. The CDR3, as DNA: TGTGCCAGCAGTCCCACCCGGACAGGCTACAATCAGCCCCAGCATTTT.

This clonotype has more than one count but fewer than ten. V is TRBV28 and J is TRBJ2-1; perhaps TRBD2 as D (5 bases). This CDR3 spans 13 amino acids. Germline V lookup: CDR1 MDHEN, CDR2 SYDVKM. V lost 2 bases, J lost 13 bases, and 15 bases lay in between. The CDR3 protein is CASSLTPRGEQFF. The CDR3 DNA is TGTGCCAGCAGTTTAACCCCCCGGGGTGAACAGTTCTTC. Drawing the rest from reference TRBV28 and TRBJ2-1, the complete variable domain is DVKVTQSSRYLVKRTGEKVFLECVQDMDHENMFWYRQDPGLGLRLIYFSYDVKMKEKGDIPEGYSVSREKKERFSLILESASTNQTSMYLCASSLTPRGEQFFGPGTRLTVL.

This clonotype has more than one count but fewer than ten. The chain is built from TRBV24-1 and TRBJ2-5; 9 bases match TRBD2. CDR1 and CDR2 from the germline V gene are KGHDR and SFDVKD. V lost 9 bases and J lost 2; bases outside the gene matches: 12. The CDR3 is 16 residues long. The CDR3 sequence is CATGGEAGGPQETQYF. Written as DNA, the CDR3 is TGTGCCACCGGAGGCGAAGCGGGGGGCCCACAAGAGACCCAGTACTTC.

The rearrangement links TRBV11-2 to TRBJ2-3, with D possibly matching TRBD1 (9 bases). Germline loops: CDR1 SGHAT, CDR2 FQNNGV. This CDR3 contains 18 residues. V shed 5 bases and J shed 5 bases, with 26 bases lying between them. This CDR3 is CASSIGTGWSGSVDTQYF. Written as DNA, the CDR3 is TGTGCCAGCAGCATCGGGACAGGGTGGAGCGGGAGTGTAGATACGCAGTATTTT. Full variable domain (missing parts from reference TRBV11-2 and TRBJ2-3): EAGVAQSPRYKIIEKRQSVAFWCNPISGHATLYWYQQILGQGPKLLIQFQNNGVVDDSQLPKDRFSAERLKGVDSTLKIQPAKLEDSAVYLCASSIGTGWSGSVDTQYFGPGTRLTVL.

This clonotype was counted a few times. The rearrangement links TRBV7-6 to TRBJ2-1; 9 nucleotides match TRBD2. This CDR3 region has 17 residues. The V segment lost 5 bases and the J segment 8 bases; nucleotides outside the gene matches: 16. Germline CDR1 and CDR2: SGHVS and FNYEAQ. The CDR3 loop is CASSPNAGGLLLYEQFF. For the CDR3, the DNA is TGTGCCAGCAGCCCTAACGCGGGAGGGCTTTTATTATATGAGCAGTTCTTC.

The V gene is TRBV5-1, the J gene TRBJ2-7, with 10 positions matching TRBD1. Germline V gene data show CDR1 as SGHRS and CDR2 as YFSETQ. The CDR3 is made up of 17 amino acids. V lost 3 bases, J lost 2 bases, and 11 bases stayed unmatched. The CDR3 DNA is TGCGCCAGCAGCTCCACGTTACCCGGGACAGGGGCCTACGAGCAGTACTTC. This encodes CASSSTLPGTGAYEQYF.